The source of this TCR beta chain is a study of cytomegalovirus exposure and HLA in healthy donors. General study findings and limits: Indistinguishable V segments such as TRBV6-2 and TRBV6-3 were excluded.

This clone came up once. The antigen remains unidentified. At one of its ends the junction is not consistent with the germline gene, which may arise from a read error. In the same sample, other DNA sequences code for this CDR3. Germline lookup yields CDR1 SEHNR and CDR2 FQNEAQ (reference sequence). The length of the CDR3 is 12 residues. PCR amplification relied on 60 Vbeta primers (plus 13 Jbeta primers). TCRdb's table, derived via immunoSEQ multiplex PCR, lists solely in-frame clones and lacks some. Of about 180,000 clones listed, 79% are singletons. The clonotype was recovered from a woman in her 40s in good health and CMV-seronegative. The specimen was PBMCs. The chain combines TRBV7-9 with TRBJ1-1; maybe TRBD1 (5 bases). The CDR3 DNA is TGTTCCAGCAGCCTCGGGGGTGCTGAAGCTTTCTTT. It yields the protein CSSSLGGAEAFF.